These 26 T cell receptor beta chains share one sample of origin, sequenced in a study of cytomegalovirus exposure and HLA in healthy donors. Sequencing was performed with immunoSEQ multiplex PCR; in TCRdb, only in-frame clones are kept and a portion is missing. The sample has 70,000 or so clones; around 94% are singletons. Material: PBMCs. The receptors come from a man aged 18-30 years in good health and CMV-seropositive.

This clone has only one observation. The gene calls are TRBV28 and TRBJ2-1, with D possibly being TRBD2 (6 bases). This CDR3 is built from 17 residues. From germline, CDR1 is MDHEN and CDR2 SYDVKM. Trimming stripped 3 bases from V and 7 bases from J, with 22 bases between. In nucleotides, the CDR3 is TGTGCCAGCAGTTTCAGGCGGGGAGGTTGGGTGTGGAATGAGCAGTTCTTC. It encodes CASSFRRGGWVWNEQFF. The variable domain in full, completed from reference TRBV28 and TRBJ2-1, reads DVKVTQSSRYLVKRTGEKVFLECVQDMDHENMFWYRQDPGLGLRLIYFSYDVKMKEKGDIPEGYSVSREKKERFSLILESASTNQTSMYLCASSFRRGGWVWNEQFFGPGTRLTVL.

The rearrangement joins TRBV28 to TRBJ2-5, with 13 bases matching TRBD2. The CDR3 runs 16 residues. Unmatched junction bases numbered 4, after V lost 6 bases and J lost 0 bases. CDR1 is MDHEN and CDR2 is SYDVKM in the germline V gene. CDR3 nucleotide sequence: TGTGCCAGCAGCCCCACTAGCGGGAGGGACCAAGAGACCCAGTACTTC. It is translated as CASSPTSGRDQETQYF.

The chain recombines TRBV7-3 with TRBJ2-7, with TRBD1 identical over 12 bases. V trimming: 0 bases; J trimming: 3 bases; junction bases outside the gene matches: 9. Germline V CDR1 and CDR2: SGHTA, FQGTGA. The CDR3 spans 18 residues. The CDR3 DNA is TGTGCCAGCAGCTTAACAGGAGCGGGACAGGGGGCCGTCTACGAGCAGTACTTC. The encoded protein is CASSLTGAGQGAVYEQYF.

J is TRBJ2-3 and V is TRBV2; D ambiguous. V was pared by 6 bases and J by 6 bases, with 7 bases between. The germline CDR1 and CDR2 sequences are SNHLY and FYNNEI. This CDR3 comprises 11 residues. CDR3 nucleotides: TGTGCCAGCAGCCTTATGGATACGCAGTATTTT. This gives the protein CASSLMDTQYF.

The chain employs TRBV19 and TRBJ2-2; 7 bases agree with TRBD1. The CDR3 totals 16 residues. The V segment lost 9 bases and the J segment 8 bases; nucleotides outside the gene matches: 18. CDR1 is LNHDA and CDR2 is SQIVND in the germline V gene (reference sequence). As DNA, the CDR3 is TGTGCCAGGAAGAAGAGGGGGCGGAAGCCCCATGGGGAGCTGTTTTTT. Translation gives CARKKRGRKPHGELFF. Variable domain in full (rest from reference TRBV19 and TRBJ2-2): DGGITQSPKYLFRKEGQNVTLSCEQNLNHDAMYWYRQDPGQGLRLIYYSQIVNDFQKGDIAEGYSVSREKKESFPLTVTSAQKNPTAFYLCARKKRGRKPHGELFFGEGSRLTVL.

The chain links TRBV6-1 to TRBJ2-3; 12 positions agree with TRBD2. The CDR3 length is 15 residues. In germline, CDR1 is MNHNS, CDR2 SASEGT. V gave up 7 bases and J gave up 4 bases; unmatched junction bases: 6. The CDR3 nucleotides are TGTGCCAGCACTAAGACTAGCGGGGGTCCAGATACGCAGTATTTT. Translating gives CASTKTSGGPDTQYF.

The rearrangement links TRBV5-4 to TRBJ1-2; 10 bases are a match to TRBD1. Per germline, CDR1 SGHNT and CDR2 YYREEE (reference sequence). The CDR3 totals 15 residues. V dropped 6 bases and J dropped 8; count of bases not matched to a gene: 13. CDR3 loop: CASTDRPGQGFGYTF. CDR3 sequence (DNA): TGTGCCAGCACCGATAGACCGGGACAGGGGTTCGGCTACACCTTC.

This sequence joins TRBV27 and TRBJ1-1; D gene uncertain. Germline V gene sequence: CDR1 MNHEY, CDR2 SMNVEV (reference sequence). This CDR3 comprises 14 residues. V lost 2 bases and J lost 0, with 7 bases in between. CDR3 loop: CASSLGGMNTEAFF. The DNA of the CDR3 is TGTGCCAGCAGTTTAGGAGGGATGAACACTGAAGCTTTCTTT.

This clone was detected only once. J is TRBJ2-7 and V is TRBV6-4, with no clear D. Trimming shortened V by 0 bases and J by 6 bases, and 6 bases separated the two germline ends. Germline CDR1 is MRHNA and CDR2 is SNTAGT. The CDR3 runs to 12 residues. CDR3 sequence (DNA): TGTGCCAGCAGTGACTCTACATGCGAGCAGTACTTC. This sequence encodes CASSDSTCEQYF.

This clone was detected only once. DNA of the CDR3: TGTGCCAGCAGCTTGGGACTAGCGGAGCACAATGAGCAGTTCTTC. It is translated as CASSLGLAEHNEQFF. The chain recombines TRBV5-6 with TRBJ2-1; 9 bases agree with TRBD2. Losses at the gene ends were 0 bases for V and 5 bases for J; bases not matched to a gene: 3. CDR1 is SGHDT, CDR2 YYEEEE, per germline. The CDR3 has 15 residues. Supplemented by reference TRBV5-6 and TRBJ2-1, the full variable domain reads DAGVTQSPTHLIKTRGQQVTLRCSPKSGHDTVSWYQQALGQGPQFIFQYYEEEERQRGNFPDRFSGHQFPNYSSELNVNALLLGDSALYLCASSLGLAEHNEQFFGPGTRLTVL.

V is TRBV28 and J is TRBJ2-1; 11 bases are shared with TRBD2. Germline V gene data show CDR1 as MDHEN and CDR2 as SYDVKM. V was clipped by 7 bases and J by 0 bases; unmatched bases: 5. The CDR3 covers 16 residues. The CDR3 spells CASIIAGGPSYNEQFF. CDR3 nucleotides: TGTGCCAGCATCATAGCGGGAGGGCCCTCCTACAATGAGCAGTTCTTC.

This rearrangement joins TRBV28 to TRBJ2-7, with TRBD2 matching over 11 bases. The V and J ends lost 5 bases and 5 bases, in that order; junction bases with no gene match: 8. The CDR3 contains 15 residues. Germline lookup yields CDR1 MDHEN and CDR2 SYDVKM. CDR3 bases: TGTGCCAGCAGTCCTACTAGCGGGAGAATCCACGAGCAGTACTTC. Its protein product is CASSPTSGRIHEQYF.

V gene TRBV2 combines with J gene TRBJ2-1; maybe TRBD2 (6 bases). CDR1 and CDR2 (germline): SNHLY, FYNNEI. V was pared by 6 bases and J by 4 bases, with 16 bases between. The CDR3 has 15 residues. The CDR3 here is CASSALRTTYNEQFF. The CDR3 nucleotides read TGTGCCAGCAGCGCACTGAGGACTACGTACAATGAGCAGTTCTTC.

This rearrangement joins TRBV18 to TRBJ2-7; 12 bases line up with TRBD2. Trimming cost V 1 base and J 5 bases; bases outside gene matches: 9. The CDR3 extends over 17 amino acids. Germline V gene sequence: CDR1 KGHSH, CDR2 LQKENI. CDR3 sequence reads: CASSPLLAGGSLHEQYF. CDR3 DNA: TGTGCCAGCTCACCACTACTAGCGGGAGGATCCCTCCACGAGCAGTACTTC.

The chain recombines TRBV19 with TRBJ2-7; D is undetermined. The ends were cut back, 5 bases at V and 2 bases at J, with 13 bases in the middle. The CDR3 runs 14 residues. The germline CDR1 and CDR2 sequences are LNHDA and SQIVND (reference sequence). CDR3 protein: CASSLTGSTYEQYF. CDR3 sequence (DNA): TGTGCCAGTAGTCTCACCGGGTCCACCTACGAGCAGTACTTC.

The chain couples TRBV5-1 to TRBJ2-1; 7 positions agree with TRBD2. This CDR3 is built from 15 residues. V was clipped by 5 bases and J by 8 bases; unmatched bases: 13. Germline V gene lookup returns CDR1 SGHRS and CDR2 YFSETQ. CDR3 coding DNA: TGCGCCAGCAGACCTAGCGGACACGGGTACGATGAGCAGTTCTTC. Amino acid sequence: CASRPSGHGYDEQFF.

The chain couples TRBV9 to TRBJ2-2, with D possibly being TRBD1 (6 bases). The V and J ends lost 4 bases and 2 bases respectively, with 15 bases between them. Germline CDR1 is SGDLS and CDR2 is YYNGEE. The CDR3 consists of 16 residues. The CDR3 loop reads CASSPRTGLNTGELFF. The CDR3 DNA sequence: TGTGCCAGCAGCCCCCGAACAGGGTTAAACACCGGGGAGCTGTTTTTT. The full variable domain, with the rest looked up from reference TRBV9 and TRBJ2-2, is DSGVTQTPKHLITATGQRVTLRCSPRSGDLSVYWYQQSLDQGLQFLIQYYNGEERAKGNILERFSAQQFPDLHSELNLSSLELGDSALYFCASSPRTGLNTGELFFGEGSRLTVL.

This chain links TRBV9 with TRBJ1-2, with a weak D call TRBD1 (6 bases). Trimming left V 2 bases short and J 6 bases short, with 14 bases between. The CDR3 totals 14 residues. Germline V gene lookup returns CDR1 SGDLS and CDR2 YYNGEE. CDR3 sequence (DNA): TGTGCCAGCAGCGTGGATGGACAGAAGCATGGCTACACCTTC. It specifies CASSVDGQKHGYTF.

This chain connects TRBV7-9 to TRBJ2-3; the D is unclear. Trimming pared 3 bases from V and 0 bases from J, leaving 4 bases between. The CDR3 extends over 13 amino acids. Germline values: CDR1 SEHNR, CDR2 FQNEAQ (reference sequence). CDR3 nucleotide sequence: TGTGCCAGCAGCTTTTCTAGCACAGATACGCAGTATTTT. This codes for CASSFSSTDTQYF.

In DNA, the CDR3 is TGTGCCAGCAGCTGGGGGGTCGGGCGGGCACACGCCTACAATGAGCAGTTCTTC. It is translated as CASSWGVGRAHAYNEQFF. The chain recombines TRBV5-4 with TRBJ2-1; weak D call: TRBD2 (6 bases). The CDR3 covers 18 residues. Germline V gives CDR1 SGHNT, CDR2 YYREEE (reference sequence). V shed 3 bases and J shed 2 bases, with 21 bases lying between them.

The chain couples TRBV5-1 to TRBJ2-1, with D possibly matching TRBD2 (6 bases). V lost 4 bases, J lost 3 bases, and 17 bases lay in between. CDR3 length: 16 amino acids. Germline V CDR1 and CDR2: SGHRS, YFSETQ. This CDR3 is CASSPPSSGVYNEQFF. The CDR3 coding sequence is TGCGCCAGCAGCCCCCCCAGTAGCGGAGTCTACAATGAGCAGTTCTTC.

V usage is TRBV20-1 and J usage is TRBJ2-1; a weak D match, TRBD1 (6 bases). The CDR3 length is 11 residues. The V gene's germline CDR1 is DFQATT and CDR2 SNEGSKA (reference sequence). V was pared by 6 bases and J by 3 bases, with 6 bases between. CDR3 region: CSAQGYNEQFF. For the CDR3, the DNA is TGCAGTGCACAGGGCTACAATGAGCAGTTCTTC.

The V call is TRBV2, the J call TRBJ2-7; D is unresolved. The V end lost 10 bases, the J end lost 6 bases, and 16 bases lay between the germline ends. The CDR3 covers 12 residues. Germline CDR1 SNHLY, CDR2 FYNNEI. Here the CDR3 reads CATSPAAPEQYF. The CDR3 nucleotides read TGTGCCACCTCCCCCGCGGCCCCCGAGCAGTACTTC.

The rearrangement uses TRBV6-1 and TRBJ1-5; no clear D. The CDR3 contains 13 residues. Trimming removed 6 bases from V and 0 bases from J, with 6 bases in between. Germline V gives CDR1 MNHNS, CDR2 SASEGT. The CDR3 bases are TGTGCCAGCAGCCCGTATAGCAATCAGCCCCAGCATTTT. Amino acid sequence: CASSPYSNQPQHF.

This clone was seen a single time. The chain has TRBV21-1 and TRBJ2-3; the D call TRBD2 from the table was never checked on the DNA. TRBV21-1 is described as a pseudogene. The CDR3 contains 16 residues. CDR3 bases: TGTGCCAGCAGCAAAGGCACGGGGATCAGCACAGATACGCAGTATTTT. Protein: CASSKGTGISTDTQYF.

V is TRBV25-1 and J is TRBJ2-1; no firm D call. CDR1 MGHDK and CDR2 SYGVNS come from the germline V gene. This CDR3 has 12 residues. V lost 7 bases and J lost 9, with 13 bases in between. The CDR3 here is CASTLDSSEQFF. CDR3 DNA sequence: TGTGCCAGCACCCTGGATAGCAGTGAGCAGTTCTTC.